The subject of this entry is one T cell receptor beta chain. Per germline, CDR1 KGHSH and CDR2 LQKENI. The CDR3 spans 15 residues. Unmatched junction bases numbered 10, after V lost 5 bases and J lost 4 bases. These data originate in a study of blood T cell repertoires in COVID-19. Study overall: The origin of the acute and convalescent COVID-19 samples was the United States, Italy and Spain. T cells, B-cell-depleted T cells, or PBMCs provided the cDNA or gDNA that served as material.

Authors' processing steps: From reference gene primer amplification, estimates of nucleated cell counts were derived. Using immunoSEQ multiplex PCR, the repertoire was profiled, and TCRdb retains in-frame clones only, with some absent. That table gives V, J and clone size, and the DNA gave D and trimming. The table records approximately 100,000 clones, roughly 80% of them present only once. The sample consisted of peripheral blood. The clonotype comes from a woman over 75 with active or convalescent COVID-19. The gene calls are TRBV18 and TRBJ1-2; 7 positions match TRBD1. In nucleotides, the CDR3 is TGTGCCAGCTCAGTCGGACAGGAGCTTTCCTATGGCTACACCTTC. Its protein product is CASSVGQELSYGYTF.